One sample yielded the 16 T cell receptor beta chains listed below, sequenced in a study of blood T cell repertoires in COVID-19. The assay was immunoSEQ multiplex PCR, and TCRdb's table has in-frame clones only and misses some. This sample has fewer than 250,000 clones, with roughly 80% found just once. Input material: peripheral blood. These receptors all come from a man aged 60 to 75 with acute or convalescent COVID-19.

The rearrangement links TRBV5-1 to TRBJ1-4, with 7 bases identical to TRBD1. With 0 bases clipped from V and 6 bases from J, the junction kept 5 bases outside the gene matches. Germline CDR1 is SGHRS and CDR2 is YFSETQ. The CDR3 extends over 15 amino acids. DNA for the CDR3: TGCGCCAGCAGCTTGGTGGTAGGGGGCGATGAAAAACTGTTTTTT. Its protein product is CASSLVVGGDEKLFF.

The chain links TRBV5-1 to TRBJ1-2, with 8 bases fitting TRBD1. There are 15 residues in the CDR3. The germline CDR1 and CDR2 sequences are SGHRS and YFSETQ. J lost 5 bases, V lost 2 bases, and 8 bases had no gene match. This chain's CDR3 is CASSLQGGEGYGYTF. The CDR3 DNA reads TGCGCCAGCAGCTTACAGGGGGGCGAAGGATATGGCTACACCTTC. Using reference TRBV5-1 and TRBJ1-2 for the parts outside the CDR3, the full variable domain is KAGVTQTPRYLIKTRGQQVTLSCSPISGHRSVSWYQQTPGQGLQFLFEYFSETQRNKGNFPGRFSGRQFSNSRSEMNVSTLELGDSALYLCASSLQGGEGYGYTFGSGTRLTVV.

The CDR3 coding sequence is TGTGCCAGCAGCTTTTTACAAGGGGCGCAGACCCAGTACTTC. It specifies CASSFLQGAQTQYF. The chain joins TRBV5-6 to TRBJ2-5, with a possible D match to TRBD1 (5 bases). The CDR3 runs 14 residues. Trimming removed 2 bases from V and 6 bases from J, with 14 bases in between. CDR1 and CDR2 (germline): SGHDT, YYEEEE.

The chain links TRBV24-1 to TRBJ1-5; 9 positions match TRBD1. The length of the CDR3 is 13 residues. CDR1 is KGHDR, CDR2 SFDVKD, per germline. V dropped 5 bases and J dropped 6; count of bases not matched to a gene: 1. The CDR3 protein is CATSGGQGQPQHF. CDR3 bases: TGTGCCACCAGTGGGGGACAGGGTCAGCCCCAGCATTTT.

This chain joins TRBV19 and TRBJ2-2; 7 positions agree with TRBD2. The germline V gene encodes CDR1 LNHDA and CDR2 SQIVND (reference sequence). This CDR3 is built from 14 residues. After removal of 5 bases from V and 8 bases from J, the junction contained 8 bases not matched to a gene. CDR3 coding DNA: TGTGCCAGTAGTGTCCCGGGGGGTAGGGGGGAGCTGTTTTTT. This gives the protein CASSVPGGRGELFF.

The chain is built from TRBV28 and TRBJ1-5, with 9 bases identical to TRBD1. The CDR3 spans 15 residues. J was trimmed by 2 bases and V by 6 bases; bases with no gene match: 5. Germline V gene lookup returns CDR1 MDHEN and CDR2 SYDVKM. The CDR3 sequence is CASRNTGGGNQPQHF. CDR3 sequence (DNA): TGTGCCAGCAGAAATACAGGGGGCGGCAATCAGCCCCAGCATTTT.

There are a few counts of this clone. The chain recombines TRBV7-3 with TRBJ2-1, with 10 bases aligning to TRBD2. Trimming cost V 5 bases and J 3 bases; bases outside gene matches: 4. The CDR3 covers 15 residues. Germline-derived CDR1 and CDR2 are SGHTA and FQGTGA. The CDR3 is CASSGRLAGYNEQFF. CDR3 in DNA: TGTGCCAGCAGCGGGCGACTAGCGGGCTACAATGAGCAGTTCTTC.

V is TRBV15 and J is TRBJ1-4; D gene unclear. Germline CDR1 is LNHNV and CDR2 is YYDKDF (reference sequence). Trimming stripped 1 base from V and 0 bases from J, with 9 bases between. CDR3 length equals 16 residues. CDR3 DNA: TGTGCCACCAGCAGAGGGGGAGTTGCAACTAATGAAAAACTGTTTTTT. This gives the protein CATSRGGVATNEKLFF.

The chain has TRBV5-1 and TRBJ2-7; 8 nucleotides match TRBD2. V was pared by 0 bases and J by 0 bases, with 5 bases of the junction left unmatched. This CDR3 region has 16 residues. The germline gives CDR1 SGHRS, CDR2 YFSETQ. DNA for the CDR3: TGCGCCAGCAGCTTGGAGTCTAGCGGGTACTCCTACGAGCAGTACTTC. This codes for CASSLESSGYSYEQYF. Looking up the rest from reference TRBV5-1 and TRBJ2-7 gives the full variable domain: KAGVTQTPRYLIKTRGQQVTLSCSPISGHRSVSWYQQTPGQGLQFLFEYFSETQRNKGNFPGRFSGRQFSNSRSEMNVSTLELGDSALYLCASSLESSGYSYEQYFGPGTRLTVT.

Only a few counts were recorded for this clone. This chain joins TRBV6-2 or TRBV6-3 and TRBJ1-2, with 11 bases identical to TRBD1. Germline V gene lookup returns CDR1 MNHEY and CDR2 SVGEGT. The CDR3 extends over 17 amino acids. Trimming took 2 bases from V and 8 from J; bases not matched to a gene: 13. The CDR3, as DNA: TGTGCCAGCAGTTACGTCACCGGACAGGGGGCGTTATACGGCTACACCTTC. Protein product: CASSYVTGQGALYGYTF.

The chain couples TRBV7-2 to TRBJ2-2; D unclear. The germline V gene encodes CDR1 SGHTA and CDR2 FQGNSA. This CDR3 has 12 residues. Deletions cut 2 bases from V and 4 bases from J, with 2 bases between. As DNA, the CDR3 is TGTGCCAGCAGCTTACTCACCGGGGAGCTGTTTTTT. Protein product: CASSLLTGELFF.

The gene calls are TRBV19 and TRBJ1-6; 7 nucleotides agree with TRBD1. The CDR3 spans 15 residues. V shed 5 bases and J 10 bases; nucleotides not matched to a gene: 11. Germline lookup yields CDR1 LNHDA and CDR2 SQIVND (reference sequence). The CDR3 is CASSPQAGGDSPLHF. The CDR3 nucleotides read TGTGCCAGTAGTCCCCAGGCAGGGGGTGACTCACCCCTCCACTTT.

This clone was counted between two and nine times. This rearrangement joins TRBV7-6 to TRBJ2-1, with 10 bases lining up with TRBD2. V dropped 2 bases and J dropped 5; count of bases not matched to a gene: 3. CDR3 length: 15 residues. Germline V gene sequence: CDR1 SGHVS, CDR2 FNYEAQ. DNA for the CDR3: TGTGCCAGCAGCTTAAATCTAGCGGGAGACAATGAGCAGTTCTTC. Its protein is CASSLNLAGDNEQFF.

The rearrangement links TRBV6-1 to TRBJ1-6; D might be TRBD1 (6 bases). V was clipped by 0 bases and J by 6 bases, with 6 bases between them. The germline V gene encodes CDR1 MNHNS and CDR2 SASEGT. The CDR3 loop spans 14 amino acids. As DNA, the CDR3 is TGTGCCAGCAGTGAAGCGGGGGCTAATTCACCCCTCCACTTT. Protein: CASSEAGANSPLHF.

The chain carries TRBV5-6 and TRBJ2-3; 7 bases are a match to TRBD1. CDR3 length: 14 amino acids. Germline V gene lookup returns CDR1 SGHDT and CDR2 YYEEEE. V shed 4 bases and J 10 bases; nucleotides not matched to a gene: 12. CDR3 DNA sequence: TGTGCCAGCAGCCGATATAGACAGGGCTATCCGCAGTATTTT. Translation: CASSRYRQGYPQYF.

This rearrangement joins TRBV5-1 to TRBJ2-2; 7 bases match TRBD1. Per the germline V gene, CDR1 is SGHRS and CDR2 is YFSETQ. The CDR3 extends over 15 amino acids. V was pared by 3 bases and J by 0 bases, with 2 bases of the junction left unmatched. This chain's CDR3 is CASSWGTANTGELFF. CDR3 DNA: TGCGCCAGCAGCTGGGGGACAGCGAACACCGGGGAGCTGTTTTTT.